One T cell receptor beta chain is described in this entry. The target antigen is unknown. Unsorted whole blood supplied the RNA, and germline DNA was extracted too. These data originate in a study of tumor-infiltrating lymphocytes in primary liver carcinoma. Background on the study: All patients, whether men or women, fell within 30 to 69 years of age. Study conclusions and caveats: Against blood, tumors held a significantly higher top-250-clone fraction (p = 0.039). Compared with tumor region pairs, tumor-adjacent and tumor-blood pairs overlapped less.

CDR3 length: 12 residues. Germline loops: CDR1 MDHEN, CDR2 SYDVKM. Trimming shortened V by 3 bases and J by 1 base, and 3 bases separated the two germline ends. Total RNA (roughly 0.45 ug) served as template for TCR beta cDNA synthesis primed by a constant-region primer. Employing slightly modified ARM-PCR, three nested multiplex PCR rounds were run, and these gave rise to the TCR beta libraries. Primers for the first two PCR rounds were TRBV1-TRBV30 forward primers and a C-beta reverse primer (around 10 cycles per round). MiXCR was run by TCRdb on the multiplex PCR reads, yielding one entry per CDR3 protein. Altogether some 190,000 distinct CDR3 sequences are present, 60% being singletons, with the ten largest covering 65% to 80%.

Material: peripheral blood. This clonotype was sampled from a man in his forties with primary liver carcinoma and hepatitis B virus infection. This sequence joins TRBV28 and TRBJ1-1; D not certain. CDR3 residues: CASSLSNTEAFF. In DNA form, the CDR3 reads TGTGCCAGCAGTTTGTCGAACACTGAAGCTTTCTTT.